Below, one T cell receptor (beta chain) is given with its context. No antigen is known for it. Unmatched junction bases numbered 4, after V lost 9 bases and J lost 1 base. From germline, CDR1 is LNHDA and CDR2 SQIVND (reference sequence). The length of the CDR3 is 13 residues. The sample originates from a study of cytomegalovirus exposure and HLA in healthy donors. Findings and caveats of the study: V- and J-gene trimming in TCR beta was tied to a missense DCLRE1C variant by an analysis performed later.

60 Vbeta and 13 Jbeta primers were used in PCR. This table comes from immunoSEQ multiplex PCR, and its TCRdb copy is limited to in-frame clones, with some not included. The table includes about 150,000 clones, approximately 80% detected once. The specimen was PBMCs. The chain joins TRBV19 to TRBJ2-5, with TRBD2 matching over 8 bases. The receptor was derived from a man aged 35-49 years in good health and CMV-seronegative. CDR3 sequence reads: CASSGGGQETQYF. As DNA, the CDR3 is TGTGCCAGCAGCGGGGGAGGCCAAGAGACCCAGTACTTC.